Detailed here is one TCR beta chain. This specimen belongs to a study of radiotherapy plus CTLA-4 blockade in lung cancer. V lost 3 bases to trimming and J lost 7 bases; unmatched junction nucleotides: 7. The CDR3 covers 14 residues. Germline V CDR1 and CDR2: SGHNT, YYREEE (reference sequence). Generated by immunoSEQ multiplex PCR, the TCRdb table keeps only in-frame clones and is missing some. The sample records roughly 98,000 clones, approximately 78% being singletons. The source is a human donor with non-small cell lung cancer who had a partial response to radiotherapy plus ipilimumab. V gene TRBV5-4 combines with J gene TRBJ2-1; TRBD1 agrees at 7 bases. The source was peripheral blood, collected from a patient treated with radiotherapy plus ipilimumab. CDR3 bases: TGTGCCAGCAGCTCTCGACAGGGAGTTAATGAGCAGTTCTTC. Protein sequence: CASSSRQGVNEQFF.